The 21 T cell receptor beta chains below were found in one sample sequenced in a study of T cells in women clearing cervical HPV infection. Assay used: immunoSEQ multiplex PCR; TCRdb lists only in-frame clones, some missing. The sample has some 30,000 clones; the top ten hold 7.8%. The material sequenced was blood buffy coat. The receptors derive from a woman aged 18 to 75 with a cervical HPV16 infection that either progressed to CIN3+ or cleared (not recorded which).

About this clone: Coverage ceases 3 residues before the CDR3 finishes, and the germline J gene fills in the end. The rearrangement links TRBV2 to TRBJ2-7; 7 positions agree with TRBD1. The CDR3 has 14 residues. Germline loops: CDR1 SNHLY, CDR2 FYNNEI. V dropped 2 bases and J dropped 2; count of bases not matched to a gene: 3. The part of the CDR3 DNA that was read is TGTGCCAGCAGTGAAAACAGGGGAGCCTACGAG. Its translation is CASSENRGAYE. The full CDR3 sequence reads CASSENRGAYEQYF.

Remarks on this clone: The read is 3 residues too short to cover the CDR3 end, so that end is filled in from the germline J gene. The genes are TRBV20-1 and TRBJ1-2; 9 bases fit TRBD1. Germline assignment: CDR1 DFQATT and CDR2 SNEGSKA (reference sequence). CDR3 length: 10 residues. Partial CDR3 DNA: TGCAGTACAGGGGGCGTCGGC. Protein product: CSTGGVG. The whole CDR3 reads CSTGGVGYTF.

As to this clone: Read data end 3 residues before the CDR3 end; the end is taken from the germline J gene. V and J are TRBV9 and TRBJ1-5; tentatively, D is TRBD1 (6 bases). CDR1 SGDLS and CDR2 YYNGEE come from the germline V gene. The CDR3 is 15 amino acids. Trimming removed 0 bases at V and 6 bases at J, with 13 bases between. The covered CDR3 bases are TGTGCCAGCAGCGTAGAAGACAGGTCACGTCAGCCC. It is translated as CASSVEDRSRQP. The entire CDR3 protein reads CASSVEDRSRQPQHF.

The CDR3 here is CSDREGTDTQYF. The sequenced CDR3 bases are TGCAGTGACAGGGAGGGGACAGATACG. The genes are TRBV20-1 and TRBJ2-3; D is perhaps TRBD2 (7 bases). With the read ending 3 residues before the CDR3 end, the germline J gene is used to fill in that end. Germline V gene data show CDR1 as DFQATT and CDR2 as SNEGSKA (reference sequence). This CDR3 is built from 12 residues. The V end was cut by 7 bases, the J end by 3 bases, with 11 bases between.

As to this clone: The read falls 3 residues short of the CDR3 end, and the missing part is taken from the germline J gene. The J gene is TRBJ1-2, the V gene TRBV12-3 or TRBV12-4, with 9 bases that match TRBD1. The CDR3 contains 15 residues. V lost 4 bases, J lost 6 bases, and 9 bases stayed unmatched. CDR3 residues: CASSSLSRDRDGYTF. The sequenced CDR3 bases are TGTGCCAGCAGTTCCCTGTCCCGGGACAGGGATGGC.

With respect to this clone: Coverage ceases 3 residues before the CDR3 finishes, and the germline J gene fills in the end. V usage is TRBV10-3 and J usage is TRBJ1-2; 7 bases align to TRBD1. Germline CDR1 and CDR2: ENHRY and SYGVKD. The CDR3 consists of 14 residues. Germline trimming cut 4 bases from V and 3 bases from J; bases unmatched to any gene: 5. CDR3 loop: CAISVQGRDYGYTF. The CDR3 DNA, read in part, is TGTGCCATCAGTGTACAGGGGAGGGACTATGGC.

With regard to this clone: The read terminates 3 residues before the CDR3 end, so the remaining end is supplied by the germline J gene. The V and J genes are TRBV2 and TRBJ2-3; no definite D call. CDR1 SNHLY and CDR2 FYNNEI come from the germline V gene. This CDR3 comprises 13 residues. The ends were cut back, 3 bases at V and 0 bases at J, with 4 bases in the middle. This CDR3 reads CASSDSSTDTQYF. The sequenced CDR3 bases are TGTGCCAGCAGTGACTCTAGCACAGATACG.

Turning to this clone: The sequenced fragment ends 3 residues before the CDR3 boundary, so the rest is inferred from the germline J gene. The rearrangement joins TRBV20-1 to TRBJ2-4; the match to TRBD1 covers 8 bases. Germline V gene lookup returns CDR1 DFQATT and CDR2 SNEGSKA (reference sequence). With V trimmed by 6 bases and J by 4 bases, 5 bases remained unmatched. This CDR3 is built from 13 residues. CDR3 bases read: TGCAGTGCCACCGACAGGGGTAAAAACATT. It is translated as CSATDRGKNI. The CDR3 in its entirety is CSATDRGKNIQYF.

In terms of frequency, this clone is medium-sized (0.01 to 0.1%). The sequence runs out 3 residues before the end of the CDR3; the remainder is reconstructed from the germline J gene. This chain connects TRBV5-1 to TRBJ2-2, with D perhaps matching TRBD1 (6 bases). The CDR3 spans 15 residues. Trimming took off 0 bases at V and 5 bases at J, with 11 bases between the two ends. Germline assignment: CDR1 SGHRS and CDR2 YFSETQ. The covered CDR3 bases are TGCGCCAGCAGCTTGGTGGGGGCGCAGACCGGGGAG. Amino acids: CASSLVGAQTGE. Given in full, the CDR3 is CASSLVGAQTGELFF.

In the case of this clone: Read data end 3 residues before the CDR3 end; the end is taken from the germline J gene. The genes are TRBV29-1 and TRBJ2-1, with 12 bases that match TRBD2. CDR1 and CDR2 (germline): SQVTM, ANQGSEA. V trimming: 4 bases; J trimming: 7 bases; junction bases outside the gene matches: 14. The CDR3 covers 17 residues. The covered CDR3 bases are TGCAGCGTTGCCGGGACTAGCGGGTGGGGGCAGGGGAATGAG. Amino acid sequence: CSVAGTSGWGQGNE. The entire CDR3 is CSVAGTSGWGQGNEQFF.

About this clone: The read stops 3 residues short of the end of the CDR3; the missing end is completed from the germline J gene. The chain couples TRBV14 to TRBJ2-7; the D gene is possibly TRBD2 (6 bases). The germline V and J ends were trimmed by 2 bases and 2 bases, with 16 bases remaining between them. Germline V gene lookup returns CDR1 SGHDN and CDR2 FVKESK. The CDR3 covers 16 residues. CDR3 amino acids: CASSQNLRGVPYEQYF. The part of the CDR3 DNA that was read is TGTGCCAGCAGCCAAAACTTGCGGGGCGTCCCCTACGAG.

A remark on this clone: The read comes to an end 3 residues before the CDR3 does, leaving the germline J gene to fill in the end. The chain recombines TRBV7-6 with TRBJ1-1, with D unclear. Trimming cost V 1 base and J 0 bases, with 3 bases left between them. This CDR3 is built from 13 residues. Germline-derived CDR1 and CDR2 are SGHVS and FNYEAQ. CDR3 protein: CASSLDMNTEAFF. Partial CDR3 DNA: TGTGCCAGCAGCTTAGACATGAACACTGAA.

In the case of this clone: The read terminates 3 residues ahead of where the CDR3 ends, so the germline J gene completes it. The genes are TRBV5-1 and TRBJ2-3; 9 positions agree with TRBD2. The CDR3 runs 16 residues. CDR1 is SGHRS and CDR2 is YFSETQ in the germline V gene. The J segment lost 2 bases and the V segment lost 6 bases, leaving 10 bases of the junction unmatched. CDR3 bases read: TGCGCCAGCACATTCTACGCGGGGGGGGACACAGATACG. It specifies CASTFYAGGDTDT. The whole CDR3 protein is CASTFYAGGDTDTQYF. Looking up the rest from reference TRBV5-1 and TRBJ2-3 gives the full variable domain: KAGVTQTPRYLIKTRGQQVTLSCSPISGHRSVSWYQQTPGQGLQFLFEYFSETQRNKGNFPGRFSGRQFSNSRSEMNVSTLELGDSALYLCASTFYAGGDTDTQYFGPGTRLTVL.

CDR3 DNA (partial): TGCGCCAGCAGCATGAACACGGGGACTAATGAAAAG. Translating it yields CASSMNTGTNEK. The whole CDR3 sequence reads CASSMNTGTNEKLFF. The chain combines TRBV5-1 with TRBJ2-2, with TRBD2 identical over 7 bases. The read terminates 3 residues ahead of where the CDR3 ends, so the germline J gene completes it. Per the germline V gene, CDR1 is SGHRS and CDR2 is YFSETQ. This CDR3 has 15 amino acids.

Worth noting for this clone: The read halts 3 residues ahead of the CDR3 end, with the missing end drawn from the germline J gene. V and J are TRBV5-5 and TRBJ1-6, with D tentatively TRBD1 (6 bases). The CDR3 consists of 14 residues. The germline V gene encodes CDR1 SGHKS and CDR2 YYEKEE (reference sequence). The V gene lost 4 bases and the J gene lost 9 bases, with 14 bases spanning the gap. CDR3 protein: CASSAQDSVSPLHF. CDR3 bases read: TGTGCCAGCAGCGCCCAGGACAGTGTTTCACCC.

Concerning this clone itself: Read coverage stops 3 residues before the CDR3 terminus; the germline J gene supplies the remainder. The chain joins TRBV6-7 to TRBJ1-2; 12 nucleotides align to TRBD1. TRBV6-7 is an ORF for which the function is uncertain. CDR3 length equals 19 residues. The trim removed 5 bases at V and 0 bases at J, leaving 13 bases unmatched. The CDR3 bases that were read are TGTGCCAGCAGTCCGGGACAGGGGGCTCCCCACCAAGCTAACTATGGC. It specifies CASSPGQGAPHQANYG. The entire CDR3 protein reads CASSPGQGAPHQANYGYTF.

In regard to this clone: The missing CDR3 end, 3 residues past where the read stops, is filled in from the germline J gene. The genes are TRBV19 and TRBJ2-7; TRBD2 agrees at 8 bases. Germline CDR1 and CDR2: LNHDA and SQIVND (reference sequence). The CDR3 sequence is 15 residues long. Trimming cost V 3 bases and J 4 bases; bases outside gene matches: 8. CDR3 in amino acids: CASSISGTRVYEQYF. CDR3 DNA, as far as it was read: TGTGCCAGTAGTATCTCCGGGACTAGGGTGTACGAG.

CDR3 sequence: CASSSQGRNTEAFF. The DNA read from the CDR3 is TGTGCCAGTAGTTCCCAGGGTCGTAACACTGAA. The chain employs TRBV19 and TRBJ1-1; maybe TRBD1 (5 bases). Read coverage stops 3 residues before the CDR3 terminus; the germline J gene supplies the remainder. The CDR3 extends over 14 amino acids. Germline values: CDR1 LNHDA, CDR2 SQIVND (reference sequence). Between the trimmed V and J ends, which lost 5 bases and 2 bases, there was a span of 12 bases.

A note on this clone: The CDR3 end falls 3 residues outside the read, so it is completed with the germline J gene. V and J are TRBV2 and TRBJ1-4; 10 bases align to TRBD1. There are 15 residues in the CDR3. Germline V lookup: CDR1 SNHLY, CDR2 FYNNEI. Trimming cost V 5 bases and J 8 bases; bases outside gene matches: 8. CDR3 DNA (partial): TGTGCCAGCAGTCAGGATGGACAGGGGGGCGAAAAA. Protein: CASSQDGQGGEK. The complete CDR3 reads CASSQDGQGGEKLFF.

Turning to this clone: The read comes to an end 3 residues before the CDR3 does, leaving the germline J gene to fill in the end. V usage is TRBV5-4 and J usage is TRBJ2-7; 14 nucleotides agree with TRBD2. The CDR3 is made up of 16 amino acids. Germline V gene data show CDR1 as SGHNT and CDR2 as YYREEE (reference sequence). V lost 4 bases to trimming and J lost 6 bases; unmatched junction nucleotides: 9. The CDR3 spells CASSTPGLAGAAEQYF. CDR3 bases read: TGTGCCAGCAGCACTCCGGGACTAGCGGGAGCTGCCGAG.

Notes on this clone: The read halts 3 residues ahead of the CDR3 end, with the missing end drawn from the germline J gene. The rearrangement links TRBV5-1 to TRBJ2-2; 8 positions agree with TRBD1. The CDR3 has 15 residues. V lost 2 bases and J lost 3; bases outside the gene matches: 3. Germline CDR1 reads SGHRS; CDR2 reads YFSETQ. Partial CDR3 DNA: TGCGCCAGCAGCTTCCAGGGGGCCGACACCGGGGAG. Translation: CASSFQGADTGE. The whole CDR3 protein is CASSFQGADTGELFF. Full variable domain (missing parts from reference TRBV5-1 and TRBJ2-2): KAGVTQTPRYLIKTRGQQVTLSCSPISGHRSVSWYQQTPGQGLQFLFEYFSETQRNKGNFPGRFSGRQFSNSRSEMNVSTLELGDSALYLCASSFQGADTGELFFGEGSRLTVL.